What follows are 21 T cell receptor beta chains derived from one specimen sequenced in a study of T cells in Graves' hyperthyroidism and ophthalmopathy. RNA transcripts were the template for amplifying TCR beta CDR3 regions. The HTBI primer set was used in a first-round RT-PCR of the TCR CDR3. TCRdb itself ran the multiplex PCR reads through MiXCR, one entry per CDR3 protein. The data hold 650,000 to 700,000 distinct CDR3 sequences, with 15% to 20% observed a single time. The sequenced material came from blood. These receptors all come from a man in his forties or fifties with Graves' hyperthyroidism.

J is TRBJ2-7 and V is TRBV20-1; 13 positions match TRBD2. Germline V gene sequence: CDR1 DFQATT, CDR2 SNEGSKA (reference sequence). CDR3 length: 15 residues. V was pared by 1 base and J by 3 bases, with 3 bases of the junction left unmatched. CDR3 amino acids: CSARGGLAGVYEQYF. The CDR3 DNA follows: TGCAGTGCTAGAGGAGGACTAGCGGGAGTCTACGAGCAGTACTTC.

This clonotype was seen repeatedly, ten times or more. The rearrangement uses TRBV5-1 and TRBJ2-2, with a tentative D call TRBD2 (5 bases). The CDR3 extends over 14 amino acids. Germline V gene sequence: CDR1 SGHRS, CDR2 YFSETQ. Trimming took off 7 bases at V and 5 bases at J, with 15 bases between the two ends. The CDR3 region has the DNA TGCGCCAGCGGCCCCGGAACGGGAACCGGGGAGCTGTTTTTT. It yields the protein CASGPGTGTGELFF.

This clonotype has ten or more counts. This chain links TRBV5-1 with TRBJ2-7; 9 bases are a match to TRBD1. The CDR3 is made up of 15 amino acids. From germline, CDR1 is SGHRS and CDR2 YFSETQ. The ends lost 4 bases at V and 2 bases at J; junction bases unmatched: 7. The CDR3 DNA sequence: TGCGCCAGCAGCCCGGGGGACAGGGCGACCTACGAGCAGTACTTC. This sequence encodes CASSPGDRATYEQYF.

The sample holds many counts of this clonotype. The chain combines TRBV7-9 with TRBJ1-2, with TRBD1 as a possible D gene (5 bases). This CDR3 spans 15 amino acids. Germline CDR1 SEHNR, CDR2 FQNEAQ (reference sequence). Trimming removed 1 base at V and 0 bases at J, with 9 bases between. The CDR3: CASSLERTPNYGYTF. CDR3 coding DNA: TGTGCCAGCAGCTTAGAACGGACACCTAACTATGGCTACACCTTC.

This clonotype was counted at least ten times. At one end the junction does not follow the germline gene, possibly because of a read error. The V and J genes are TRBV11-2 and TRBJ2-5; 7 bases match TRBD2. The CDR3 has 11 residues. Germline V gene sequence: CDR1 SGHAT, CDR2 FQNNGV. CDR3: CASSLAAPSHF. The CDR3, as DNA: TGTGCCAGCAGCCTAGCGGCCCCTTCCCACTTC.

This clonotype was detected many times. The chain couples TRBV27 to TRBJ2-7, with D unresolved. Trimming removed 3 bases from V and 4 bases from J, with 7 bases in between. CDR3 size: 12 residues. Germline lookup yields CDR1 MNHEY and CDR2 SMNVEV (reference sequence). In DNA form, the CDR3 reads TGTGCCAGCAGTTTCCCGGGTTACGAGCAGTACTTC. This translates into CASSFPGYEQYF.

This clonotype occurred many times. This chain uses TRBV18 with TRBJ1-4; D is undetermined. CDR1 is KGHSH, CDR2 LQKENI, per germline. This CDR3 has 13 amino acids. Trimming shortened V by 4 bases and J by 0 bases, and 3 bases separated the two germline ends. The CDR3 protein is CASSRSTNEKLFF. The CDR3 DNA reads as TGTGCCAGCTCACGATCAACTAATGAAAAACTGTTTTTT.

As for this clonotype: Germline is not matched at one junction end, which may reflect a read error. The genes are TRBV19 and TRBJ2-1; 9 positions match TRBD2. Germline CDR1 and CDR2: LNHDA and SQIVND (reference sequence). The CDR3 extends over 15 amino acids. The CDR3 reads CASSILAGRDNEQFF. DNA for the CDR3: TGTGCCAGCAGTATCCTAGCGGGACGGGACAATGAGCAGTTCTTC.

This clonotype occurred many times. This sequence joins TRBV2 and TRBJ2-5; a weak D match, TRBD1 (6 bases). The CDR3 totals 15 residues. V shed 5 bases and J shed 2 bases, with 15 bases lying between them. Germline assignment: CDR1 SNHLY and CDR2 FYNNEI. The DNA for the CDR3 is TGTGCCAGCAGTCAACAGGGCCCCGCGCAAGAGACCCAGTACTTC. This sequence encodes CASSQQGPAQETQYF.

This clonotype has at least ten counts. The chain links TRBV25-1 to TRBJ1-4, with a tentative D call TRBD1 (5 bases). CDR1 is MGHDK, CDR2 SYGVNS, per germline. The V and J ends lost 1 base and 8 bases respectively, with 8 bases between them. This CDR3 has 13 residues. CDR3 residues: CASSESEGEKLFF. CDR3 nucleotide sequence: TGTGCCAGCAGTGAATCTGAGGGGGAAAAACTGTTTTTT.

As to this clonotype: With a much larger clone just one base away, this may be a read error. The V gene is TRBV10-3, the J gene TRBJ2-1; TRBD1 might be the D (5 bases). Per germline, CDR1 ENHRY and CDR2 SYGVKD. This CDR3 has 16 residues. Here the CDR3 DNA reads TGTGCCGTCAGTGCTCAGGGCTTAAGCTCCTACAATGAGCAGTTCTTC. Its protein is CAVSAQGLSSYNEQFF.

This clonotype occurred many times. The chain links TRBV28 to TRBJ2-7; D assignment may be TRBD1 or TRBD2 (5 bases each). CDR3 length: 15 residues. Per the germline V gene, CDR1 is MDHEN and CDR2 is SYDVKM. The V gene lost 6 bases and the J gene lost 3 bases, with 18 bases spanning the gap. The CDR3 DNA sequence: TGTGCCAGCAGCTTCCTCGGGACCGGCCTCTACGAGCAGTACTTC. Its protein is CASSFLGTGLYEQYF.

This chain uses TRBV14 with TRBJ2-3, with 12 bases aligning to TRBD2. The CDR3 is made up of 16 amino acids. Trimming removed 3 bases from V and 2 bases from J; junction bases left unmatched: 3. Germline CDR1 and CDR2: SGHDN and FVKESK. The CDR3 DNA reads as TGTGCCAGCAGCCACGGACTAGCGGGAACCACAGATACGCAGTATTTT. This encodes CASSHGLAGTTDTQYF.

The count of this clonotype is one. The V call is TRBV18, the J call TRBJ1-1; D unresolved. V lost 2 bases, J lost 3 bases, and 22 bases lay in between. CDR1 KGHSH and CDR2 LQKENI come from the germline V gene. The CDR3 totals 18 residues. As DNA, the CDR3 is TGTGCCAGCTCACCAGAAATACAGCGAACCTGGATGGACACTGAAGCTTTCTTT. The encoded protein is CASSPEIQRTWMDTEAFF.

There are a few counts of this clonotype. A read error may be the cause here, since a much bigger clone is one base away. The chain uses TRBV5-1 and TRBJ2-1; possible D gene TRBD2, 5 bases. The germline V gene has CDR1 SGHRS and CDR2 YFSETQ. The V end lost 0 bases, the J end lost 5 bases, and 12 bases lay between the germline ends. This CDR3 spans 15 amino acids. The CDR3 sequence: CASSLVGAYHNEQFF. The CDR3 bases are TGCGCCAGCAGCTTGGTGGGAGCCTACCACAATGAGCAGTTCTTC.

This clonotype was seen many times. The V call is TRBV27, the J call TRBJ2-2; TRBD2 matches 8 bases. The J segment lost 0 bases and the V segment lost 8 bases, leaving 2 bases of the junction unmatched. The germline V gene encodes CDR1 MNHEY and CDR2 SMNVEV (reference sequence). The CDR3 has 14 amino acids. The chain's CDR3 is CASLLAANTGELFF. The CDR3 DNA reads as TGTGCCAGCTTACTAGCGGCGAACACCGGGGAGCTGTTTTTT.

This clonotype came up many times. CDR3 bases: TGTGCCAGCAGTTTAAGTCGGCGGAATCAGCCCCAGCATTTT. Translation gives CASSLSRRNQPQHF. The chain employs TRBV28 and TRBJ1-5, with unresolved D. CDR1 MDHEN and CDR2 SYDVKM come from the germline V gene. The CDR3 sequence is 14 residues long. Trimming pared 2 bases from V and 4 bases from J, leaving 9 bases between.

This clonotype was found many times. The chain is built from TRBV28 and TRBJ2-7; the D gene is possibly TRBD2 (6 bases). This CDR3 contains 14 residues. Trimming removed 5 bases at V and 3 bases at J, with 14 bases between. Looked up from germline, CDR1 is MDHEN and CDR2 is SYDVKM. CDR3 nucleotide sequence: TGTGCCAGCAGTCCCTTAGCGGAAAACTACGAGCAGTACTTC. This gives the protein CASSPLAENYEQYF.

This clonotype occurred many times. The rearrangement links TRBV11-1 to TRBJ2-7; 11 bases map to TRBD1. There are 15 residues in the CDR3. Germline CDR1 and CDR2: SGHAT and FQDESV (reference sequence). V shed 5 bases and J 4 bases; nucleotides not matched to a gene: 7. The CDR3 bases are TGTGCCAGCAGCCCGAGGGACAGGGGGTTATACGAGCAGTACTTC. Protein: CASSPRDRGLYEQYF.

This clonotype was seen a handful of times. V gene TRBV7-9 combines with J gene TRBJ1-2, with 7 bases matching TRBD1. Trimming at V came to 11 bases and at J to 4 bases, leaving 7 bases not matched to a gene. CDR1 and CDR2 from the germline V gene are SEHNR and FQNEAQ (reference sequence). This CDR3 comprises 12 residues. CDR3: CAFSGGIYGYTF. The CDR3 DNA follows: TGTGCCTTTTCAGGGGGAATCTATGGCTACACCTTC.

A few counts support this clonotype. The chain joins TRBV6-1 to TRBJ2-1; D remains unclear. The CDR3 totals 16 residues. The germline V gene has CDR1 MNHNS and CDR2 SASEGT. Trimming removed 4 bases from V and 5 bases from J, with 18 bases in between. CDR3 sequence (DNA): TGTGCCAGCAGTGTAGATAGCACCGAGCCCAACAATGAGCAGTTCTTC. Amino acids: CASSVDSTEPNNEQFF.